The present T cell receptor (beta chain) was sequenced within a study of blood T cell repertoires in COVID-19 (dated by TCRdb to 2018 to 2021). Study-level background: Samples covering the acute and convalescent phases of COVID-19 were provided by collaborators in the United States, Italy and Spain. The prospective study material was composed of cDNA or gDNA derived from T cells, B-cell-depleted T cells, or PBMCs. The dataset comprised deeply sampled blood TCRbeta repertoires from subjects exposed to, actively infected with, or recovered from COVID-19. The repertoires were released in a freely available public database meant as a resource for research on the immune response to SARS-CoV-2. Samples came from the ongoing ImmuneRACE study (first 160 participants) plus 1,254 subjects from 6 global collaborators. A de-identified subject ID, COVID-19 status, age in years and sex were almost always included in the sample metadata. Where HLA class I and class II types were available, the types were taken from metadata supplied by the sample provider, not from assay-based typing. The research as a whole found: The amount of clinical and demographic metadata varied by source and participant and was provided uncurated.

TCRbeta CDR3 regions were amplified from genomic DNA using the immunoSEQ Assay, a bias-controlled multiplex PCR. As for the original processing: The number of nucleated cells in each sample was estimated by amplification of reference gene primers within the assay. To quantify the absolute abundance of each unique TCRbeta CDR3 rearrangement, sequence reads were collapsed and filtered. For each sample, productive Simpson clonality was calculated as the square root of Simpson's diversity index over productive rearrangements. Entries here come from immuneACCESS through TCRdb and include only in-frame sequences with V and J called. Some clones fail to appear in such tables; in the studies checked, an unresolved V gene covers under half of the shortfall, and the cause of the remainder is unknown. That table supplies the V and J calls and clone size; D and trimming were determined from the DNA. Here the sample has under 300,000 clones; approximately 84% occur a single time. The ten largest clones capture about 1.5% of the sample.

Trimming removed 1 base from V and 4 bases from J, leaving 10 bases between the germline ends. Taken from the germline V gene, the CDR1 and CDR2 loops are SGHAT and FQNNGV. Including cysteine and phenylalanine, the CDR3 has 14 amino acids. Kept here is only the CDR3 DNA, which spans 42 bases and is read in frame from base 1. Regarding this clone: Its antigen remains undetermined. No much larger clonotype is one base removed from it; base qualities were not supplied.

One collaborating source in Seattle enrolled patients while the patients were actively infected and followed the patients over time throughout the course of disease. Whole blood was collected in K2EDTA tubes by collaborating institutions according to the institutions' own protocols. For TCRbeta analysis, collaborator samples were shipped as frozen whole blood, as isolated PBMCs, or as DNA extracted from either sample type. This TCR was recovered from a human donor with COVID-19, enrolled during active disease. The donor label of this sample is uncertain. The sequenced material came from peripheral blood. The V and J genes are TRBV11-2 and TRBJ1-1; confidence is insufficient to name the D gene. The CDR3 protein is CASSLVSGSTEAFF. The DNA sequence is given as TGTGCCAGCAGCTTAGTTAGCGGGTCCACTGAAGCTTTCTTT.